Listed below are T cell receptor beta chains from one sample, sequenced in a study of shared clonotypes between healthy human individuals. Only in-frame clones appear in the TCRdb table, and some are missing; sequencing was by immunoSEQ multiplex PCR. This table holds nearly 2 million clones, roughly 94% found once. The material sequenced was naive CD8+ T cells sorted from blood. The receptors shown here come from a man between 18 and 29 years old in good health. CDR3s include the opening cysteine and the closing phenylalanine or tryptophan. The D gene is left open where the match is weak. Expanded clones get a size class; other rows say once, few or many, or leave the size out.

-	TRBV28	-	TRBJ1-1	TGTGCCAGCAGTGAGCCGGGCCCCCTGGGAACTGAAGCTTTCTTT	CASSEPGPLGTEAFF
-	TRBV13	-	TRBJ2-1	TGTGCCAGCAGCCCCCCCGGGCCGGTCAATGAGCAGTTCTTC	CASSPPGPVNEQFF
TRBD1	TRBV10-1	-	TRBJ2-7	TGCGCCAGCAGCACGGGACAGGAGGTTTGGAGTGAGCAGTACTTC	CASSTGQEVWSEQYF
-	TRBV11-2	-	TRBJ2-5	TGTGCCAGCAGCTTCGTCTGGGGCAGCCAAGAGACCCAGTACTTC	CASSFVWGSQETQYF
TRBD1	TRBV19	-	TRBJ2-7	TGTGCCAGTAGTCAAACAGGGGCAGGGGAGCAGTACTTC	CASSQTGAGEQYF
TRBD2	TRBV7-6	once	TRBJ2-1	TGTGCCAGCAGCTTAGGACTAGCGGGATACGATGAGCAGTTCTTC	CASSLGLAGYDEQFF
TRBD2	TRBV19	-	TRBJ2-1	TGTGCCAGTAAATGGCCCGCGGGAGGAGGGGATGAGCAGTTCTTC	CASKWPAGGGDEQFF
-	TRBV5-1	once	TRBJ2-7	TGCGCCAGCAGCATCAACAGGGAGGCGGGCTCCTACGAGCAGTACTTC	CASSINREAGSYEQYF
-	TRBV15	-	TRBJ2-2	TGTGCCACCAGCTTGGGGGGGGAGCTGTTTTTT	CATSLGGELFF
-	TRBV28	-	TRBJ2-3	TGTGCCAGCACCGGAATACACGAAGTTGACGCAGATACGCAGTATTTT	CASTGIHEVDADTQYF
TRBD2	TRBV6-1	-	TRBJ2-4	TGTGCCAGCAGTGAAGCTGGGGTCCCCTCACTAGCGGGAGAGAAGAACATTCAGTACTTC	CASSEAGVPSLAGEKNIQYF
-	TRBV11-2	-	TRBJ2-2	TGTGCCAGCAGCTCCCGCTCCCCGGGCTCAGGGACCGGGGAGCTGTTTTTT	CASSSRSPGSGTGELFF
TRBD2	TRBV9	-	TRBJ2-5	TGTGCCAGCAGCTTTAGCGGGAGGTACCAAGAGACCCAGTACTTC	CASSFSGRYQETQYF
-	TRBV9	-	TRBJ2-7	TGTGCCAGCAGCTCCTCTAGGGGCTACGAGCAGTACTTC	CASSSSRGYEQYF
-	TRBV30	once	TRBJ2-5	TGTGCCTCCGGAGTGCCAGCGTCCCAAGAGACCCAGTACTTC	CASGVPASQETQYF
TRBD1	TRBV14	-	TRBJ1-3	TGTGCCAGCAGCGCGCACAGGGGCGAAGATGGAAACACCATATATTTT	CASSAHRGEDGNTIYF
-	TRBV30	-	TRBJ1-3	TGTGCCTGGAGTGAGTACTCTGGAAACACCATATATTTT	CAWSEYSGNTIYF
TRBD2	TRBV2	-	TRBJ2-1	TGTGCCAGCAGTGAAGGGATAGCGGGGACCGATGAGCAGTTCTTC	CASSEGIAGTDEQFF
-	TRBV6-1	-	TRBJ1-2	TGTGCCAGCAGTGATCAGATTGGGGCAGGGGCGAACTATGGCTACACCTTC	CASSDQIGAGANYGYTF
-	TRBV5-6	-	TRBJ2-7	TGTGCCAGCAGCTTGGTAGGGCAGGGCTACGAGCAGTACTTC	CASSLVGQGYEQYF
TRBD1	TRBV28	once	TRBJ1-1	TGTGCCAGCGTTGGGACAGGAACGAACACTGAAGCTTTCTTT	CASVGTGTNTEAFF
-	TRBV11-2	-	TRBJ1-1	TGTGCCAGCAGCCCCAGACGGACTGAAGCTTTCTTT	CASSPRRTEAFF
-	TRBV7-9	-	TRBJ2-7	TGTGCCAGCAGCCCGACGAGCTCCTACGAGCAGTACTTC	CASSPTSSYEQYF
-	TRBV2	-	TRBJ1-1	TGTGCCAGCGGACTAGGGGAGGGGAGGACTGAAGCTTTCTTT	CASGLGEGRTEAFF
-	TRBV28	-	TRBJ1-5	TGTGCCAGCAGCTCCCCGGTGGGGGCTCAACAGCCCCAGCATTTT	CASSSPVGAQQPQHF
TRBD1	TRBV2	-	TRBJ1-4	TGTGCCAGCAGTGCCTCCCGGGACAGTGAAAAACTGTTTTTT	CASSASRDSEKLFF
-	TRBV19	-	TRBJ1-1	TGTGCCAGTAGCGAGAACACTGAAGCTTTCTTT	CASSENTEAFF
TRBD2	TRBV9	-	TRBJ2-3	TGTGCCAGCAGTCTCAGCGGGGGGGCAACAGATACGCAGTATTTT	CASSLSGGATDTQYF
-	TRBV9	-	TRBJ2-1	TGTGCCAGCAGCGTCCAAGGCGGGCAATACGGCCATGAGCAGTTCTTC	CASSVQGGQYGHEQFF
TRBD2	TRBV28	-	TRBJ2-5	TGTGCCAGCAGTCCGAGGACTAGCGGGGTCCAAGAGACCCAGTACTTC	CASSPRTSGVQETQYF
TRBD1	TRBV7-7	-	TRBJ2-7	TGTGCTAGCAGCCCGGGGACAGGGAGGTACGAGCAGTACTTC	CASSPGTGRYEQYF
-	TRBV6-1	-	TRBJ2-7	TGTGCCAGCAGTGACGCAAGTGCCTACGAGCAGTACTTC	CASSDASAYEQYF
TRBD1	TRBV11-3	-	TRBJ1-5	TGTGCCAGCAGCTCGGGTTTCCGGGACAGGGGTCCTGATCAGCCCCAGCATTTT	CASSSGFRDRGPDQPQHF
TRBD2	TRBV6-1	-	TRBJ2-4	TGTGCCAGGGGAGCGGGAGGGCTAGCCAAAAACATTCAGTACTTC	CARGAGGLAKNIQYF
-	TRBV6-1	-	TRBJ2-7	TGTGCCAGCAGTGATGACCCCGGCAGGGCGGGCGAGCAGTACTTC	CASSDDPGRAGEQYF
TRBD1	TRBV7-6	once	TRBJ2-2	TGTGCCAGCACCCCCGGGACAGGGAACACCGGGGAGCTGTTTTTT	CASTPGTGNTGELFF
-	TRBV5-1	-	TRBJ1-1	TGCGCCAGCAGCTTGGAGGCGGGGGCGAACACTGAAGCTTTCTTT	CASSLEAGANTEAFF
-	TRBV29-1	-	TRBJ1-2	TGCAGCGTGCCTCGTCAGGGGTATGGCTACACCTTC	CSVPRQGYGYTF
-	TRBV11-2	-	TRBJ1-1	TGTGCCAGCACCCTTCCTGGAGGGGGTTATACTGAAGCTTTCTTT	CASTLPGGGYTEAFF
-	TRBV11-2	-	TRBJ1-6	TGTGCCAGCAGCGAAAGACTAGGGTATTCACCCCTCCACTTT	CASSERLGYSPLHF
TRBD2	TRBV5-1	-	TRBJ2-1	TGCGCCAGCAGCTTGAGTACGGGAGGGCTTAATGAGCAGTTCTTC	CASSLSTGGLNEQFF
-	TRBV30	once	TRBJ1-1	TGTGCCTGGCACCCAGGAACGATGAACACTGAAGCTTTCTTT	CAWHPGTMNTEAFF
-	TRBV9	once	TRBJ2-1	TGTGCCAGCAGCGGCTTCCCCTACAATGAGCAGTTCTTC	CASSGFPYNEQFF
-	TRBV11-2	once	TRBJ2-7	TGTGCCAGCAGCGTATCGGGAAGCTATAGTGACGAGCAGTACTTC	CASSVSGSYSDEQYF
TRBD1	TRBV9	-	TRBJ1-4	TGTGCCAGCAGCGCCCACGGACAGGGCCACGCAACTAATGAAAAACTGTTTTTT	CASSAHGQGHATNEKLFF
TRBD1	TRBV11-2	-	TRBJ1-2	TGTGCCAGCAGCTTAGAGGTCGGGACAGGGAACTATGGCTACACCTTC	CASSLEVGTGNYGYTF
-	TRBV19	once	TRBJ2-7	TGTGCCAGTAGTATAGATCCCGGACCCGCCAGCGAGCAGTACTTC	CASSIDPGPASEQYF
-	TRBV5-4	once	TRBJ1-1	TGTGCCAGCAGCGACGGGCCTGGGGCTGAAGCTTTCTTT	CASSDGPGAEAFF
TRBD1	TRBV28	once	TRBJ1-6	TGTGCCAGCAGTTCGACACAGGGGAGTTCACCCCTCCACTTT	CASSSTQGSSPLHF
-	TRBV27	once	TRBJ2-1	TGTGCCAGCAGTTTAGTAGGCGGGATTTACAATGAGCAGTTCTTC	CASSLVGGIYNEQFF